The rows below give T cell receptor beta chains drawn from one sample of a study of T-cell reconstitution after alpha-beta-depleted transplantation in children. TCRdb re-analysed the PCR reads in MiXCR, keeping a single row per CDR3 protein. The table has 450,000 to 600,000 distinct CDR3 sequences, under 15% seen once; the top ten hold around 2.2%. Source: PBMCs, mostly from graft donor cells, taken 360 days after TCRalphabeta/CD19-depleted stem cell transplant. The receptor set was obtained from a male patient aged 10 to 17 who had a stem cell transplant for acute myeloid leukemia, so the T cells may come from the graft donor. Each CDR3 is given with its conserved first and last residue. Each record gives: V gene, J gene, D gene, clone size, CDR3 DNA, CDR3 protein. D genes are given only for firm matches. For some rows the clone size is stated as once, few or many, or as a class when expanded; others skip it.

>TRBV28|TRBJ1-2|.|.
TGTGCCAGCAGTCGGGAGGGAGTTTTGTACTATGGCTACACCTTC
CASSREGVLYYGYTF
>TRBV7-2|TRBJ2-1|.|.
TGTGCCAGCAGCTTAAGGGGGGGCGTTCGGTACAATGAGCAGTTCTTC
CASSLRGGVRYNEQFF
>TRBV20-1|TRBJ2-1|.|.
TGCAGTGCTAGAGATGAAGGATTGGAGCAGTTCTTC
CSARDEGLEQFF
>TRBV12-3/TRBV12-4|TRBJ2-1|.|many
TGTGCCAGCAGTTTAGCGCTAAGGGGGTCCGATGAGCAGTTCTTC
CASSLALRGSDEQFF
>TRBV7-2|TRBJ2-7|TRBD2|.
TGTGCCAGCAGCTTAGTAGTAGCGGGAGTTTGGGGGCAGTACTTC
CASSLVVAGVWGQYF
>TRBV28|TRBJ1-2|.|few
TGTGCCAGCAGTTTCTCAGCGGACTATGGCTACACCTTC
CASSFSADYGYTF
>TRBV20-1|TRBJ2-3|.|few
TGCAGTGCCAAAACGGGTTACGGGGAAGATACGCAGTATTTT
CSAKTGYGEDTQYF
>TRBV20-1|TRBJ2-2|TRBD1|.
TGCAGTGCTAGGCCACCGGGACAGATGAACACCGGGGAGCTGTTTTTT
CSARPPGQMNTGELFF
>TRBV5-1|TRBJ2-2|.|many
TGTGCCAGCAGTTCGAACACCGGGGAGCTGTTTTTT
CASSSNTGELFF
>TRBV7-2|TRBJ2-7|.|.
TGTGCCAGCAGCTTCTCACTCGGGCCCTACGAGCAGTACTTC
CASSFSLGPYEQYF
>TRBV27|TRBJ2-2|.|.
TGTGCCAGCACCCCTTACGGGGGCGGGGAGCTGTTTTTT
CASTPYGGGELFF
>TRBV11-2|TRBJ2-7|TRBD2|few
TGTGCCAGCAGCTTAGACCCTAGCGGGAGGAGCTCCTACGAGCAGTACTTC
CASSLDPSGRSSYEQYF
>TRBV2|TRBJ2-1|TRBD2|many
TGTGCCAGCAGTCATGGGACTAGCGGGGGTACCAATGAGCAGTTCTTC
CASSHGTSGGTNEQFF
>TRBV7-7|TRBJ2-1|.|.
TGTGCTAGCAGCCGACTCGACCCGGGATACAACAATGAGCAGTTCTTC
CASSRLDPGYNNEQFF
>TRBV7-8|TRBJ2-2|.|few
TGTGCCAGCAGCCCTGCGGGGATCACCGGGGAGCTGTTTTTT
CASSPAGITGELFF
>TRBV29-1|TRBJ2-2|.|.
TGCAGCGGGGGGGCGGGTGGCAACACCGGGGAGCTGTTTTTT
CSGGAGGNTGELFF
>TRBV5-1|TRBJ2-7|.|many
TGCGCCAGACCGGGCCATTCTCCCTACGAGCAGTACTTC
CARPGHSPYEQYF
>TRBV5-1|TRBJ2-3|TRBD1|.
TGCGCCAGCAGTTATGGACAGGCGTTCACAGATACGCAGTATTTT
CASSYGQAFTDTQYF
>TRBV7-7|TRBJ2-3|.|.
TGTGCTAGCAGCTTAAGGGGCGGGGTTCGCACAGATACGCAGTATTTT
CASSLRGGVRTDTQYF
>TRBV5-1|TRBJ2-2|TRBD1|few
TGCGCCAGCACCGGGACAGGGAAGCTGTTTTTT
CASTGTGKLFF
>TRBV4-2|TRBJ2-7|TRBD2|.
TGTGCCAGCAGCCTCGGACTAGCGGGAGGGCCCCCCCACGAGCAGTACTTC
CASSLGLAGGPPHEQYF
>TRBV13|TRBJ1-1|.|.
TGTGCCAGCAGCTTAGGGGGGCGAATTACTGAAGCTTTCTTT
CASSLGGRITEAFF
>TRBV7-2|TRBJ2-3|.|few
TGTGCCAGCAGCCCCGGGACAATTAGCACAGATACGCAGTATTTT
CASSPGTISTDTQYF
>TRBV28|TRBJ2-1|TRBD2|.
TGTGCCAGCAGCTCTAGCGGGCTTTCCTACAATGAGCAGTTCTTC
CASSSSGLSYNEQFF
>TRBV19|TRBJ1-1|TRBD1|.
TGTGCCAGTATTCCGGACAGGGGAGGGCACACTGAAGCTTTCTTT
CASIPDRGGHTEAFF
>TRBV3-1|TRBJ2-7|TRBD1|many
TGTGCCAGCAGCCCTTGGACAGGGTCTTTCGAGCAGTACTTC
CASSPWTGSFEQYF
>TRBV2|TRBJ2-1|.|.
TGTGCCAGCGGACGTCACAATGAGCAGTTCTTC
CASGRHNEQFF
>TRBV28|TRBJ1-1|TRBD1|.
TGTGCCATCCTTGGGACAGGGATGTTTGAAGCTTTCTTT
CAILGTGMFEAFF
>TRBV20-1|TRBJ2-7|TRBD2|.
TGCAGTGCTTCGACCGGGACTAGCGGGACCTACGAGCAGTACTTC
CSASTGTSGTYEQYF
>TRBV28|TRBJ2-1|TRBD2|.
TGTGCCAGCAGTTTAACGAGCGGGAATTACAATGAGCAGTTCTTC
CASSLTSGNYNEQFF
>TRBV10-3|TRBJ2-3|.|.
TGTGCCATCAAGAATACGCAGTATTTT
CAIKNTQYF
>TRBV12-3/TRBV12-4|TRBJ2-1|TRBD2|.
TGTGCCAGCAGTTACCTCACTAGCGGCCCCTACAATGAGCAGTTCTTC
CASSYLTSGPYNEQFF
>TRBV20-1|TRBJ2-7|.|.
TGCAGTGCCCTACAGGGAGCAGGGCAGACCTACGAGCAGTACTTC
CSALQGAGQTYEQYF
>TRBV6-1|TRBJ2-6|TRBD2|many
TGTGCCAGCAGTCGTGGGACTAGCGTCTCTGGGGCCAACGTCCTGACTTTC
CASSRGTSVSGANVLTF
>TRBV7-8|TRBJ2-3|.|few
TGTGCCACCGGGGTGGATACGCAGTATTTT
CATGVDTQYF
>TRBV20-1|TRBJ2-2|TRBD2|.
TGCAGTGTGGGGCGGACCGGGAGGGGGGAGCTGTTTTTT
CSVGRTGRGELFF
>TRBV27|TRBJ2-3|.|few
TGTGCCAGCAGTTTAAGCCGCAGACAGGGAGGGACAGATACGCAGTATTTT
CASSLSRRQGGTDTQYF
>TRBV19|TRBJ2-7|.|.
TGTGCCATCAAATCGGCTCCAGCGAAGTACTTC
CAIKSAPAKYF
>TRBV20-1|TRBJ2-5|.|few
TGCAGTGCTAGACCTCAAGTCCGTCAAGAGACCCAGTACTTC
CSARPQVRQETQYF
>TRBV7-9|TRBJ2-1|.|few
TGTGCCAGCAGCCAGTACCACAATGAGCAGTTCTTC
CASSQYHNEQFF
>TRBV2|TRBJ2-5|.|.
TGTGCCAGCAGTGAGGCAATCGCATCGGGGACCCAGTACTTC
CASSEAIASGTQYF
>TRBV10-3|TRBJ2-3|TRBD2|many
TGTGCCATCAGTGAGGGTTCCTGGACTAGCCCGGATACGCAGTATTTT
CAISEGSWTSPDTQYF
>TRBV6-1|TRBJ2-2|TRBD2|.
TGTGCCAGCAGACCCGGACTAGTGTGGTTGCCGAACACCGGGGAGCTGTTTTTT
CASRPGLVWLPNTGELFF
>TRBV5-4|TRBJ2-3|TRBD2|many
TGTGCCAGCAGCAAGGGACTAGCGGGAGGAAGCGCAGATACGCAGTATTTT
CASSKGLAGGSADTQYF
>TRBV29-1|TRBJ2-7|TRBD1|.
TGCAGCGTTGCACTACAGGGGGCGCCGGCCTACGAGCAGTACTTC
CSVALQGAPAYEQYF
>TRBV12-3/TRBV12-4|TRBJ2-1|TRBD2|many
TGTGCCAGCAGAGATAGCGGGAGTACCTACAATGAGCAGTTCTTC
CASRDSGSTYNEQFF
>TRBV20-1|TRBJ2-2|.|.
TGCAGTGCTATCAGTGGTGGAGCACACACCGGGGAGCTGTTTTTT
CSAISGGAHTGELFF
>TRBV7-2|TRBJ2-3|TRBD1|.
TGTGCCAGCAGACGAGACAGGGGGCGGGCAGATACGCAGTATTTT
CASRRDRGRADTQYF
>TRBV7-2|TRBJ1-5|.|.
TGTGCCAGCAGCTTAGAGCGGGGATCAGCCCAGCATTTT
CASSLERGSAQHF
>TRBV18|TRBJ2-5|TRBD2|.
TGTGCCAGCTCACCGCACACTAGCGCCGAGACCCAGTACTTC
CASSPHTSAETQYF
>TRBV20-1|TRBJ2-1|.|.
TGCAGTGCTAGTAGACGACTAGTATCGTTCGATGAGCAGTTCTTC
CSASRRLVSFDEQFF
>TRBV6-2/TRBV6-3|TRBJ2-3|TRBD2|.
TGTGCCAGCAGTAAATCTAGCGGGGAGGGCACAGATACGCAGTATTTT
CASSKSSGEGTDTQYF